This T cell receptor (beta chain) comes out of a study of shared clonotypes between healthy human individuals. Study as a whole: Researchers drew samples from two women and three men aged 18 to 49. The study used three CD4 naive, three CD4 memory, two CD8 naive and one CD8 memory plate per donor.

Comments on this clone: The antigen is not known.

The CDR3 is 16 residues long. Germline V gene data show CDR1 as LNHDA and CDR2 as SQIVND (reference sequence). Trimming pared 5 bases from V and 5 bases from J, leaving 18 bases between. The assay was immunoSEQ multiplex PCR, and TCRdb's table has in-frame clones only and misses some. The sample yields more than 2 million clones, over 85% seen once. Naive CD8 cells lacked CD45RO and underwent positive selection for CCR7, leaving out terminally differentiated effector memory CD45RA+ cells. Study findings and constraints: Naive CD4 clonotypes overlapped across several donors at 4.5% to 5.5%.

This chain uses TRBV19 with TRBJ2-2; TRBD1 is a possible D gene (6 bases). The TCR sequence derives from a man younger than 35 in good health. Some clones in this sample may be carry-over from other donors' samples. The sample consisted of naive CD8+ T cells from PBMCs. As DNA, the CDR3 is TGTGCCAGTAGTCAGGGGCCCCCGGTTTTGACCGGGGAGCTGTTTTTT. The encoded protein is CASSQGPPVLTGELFF.